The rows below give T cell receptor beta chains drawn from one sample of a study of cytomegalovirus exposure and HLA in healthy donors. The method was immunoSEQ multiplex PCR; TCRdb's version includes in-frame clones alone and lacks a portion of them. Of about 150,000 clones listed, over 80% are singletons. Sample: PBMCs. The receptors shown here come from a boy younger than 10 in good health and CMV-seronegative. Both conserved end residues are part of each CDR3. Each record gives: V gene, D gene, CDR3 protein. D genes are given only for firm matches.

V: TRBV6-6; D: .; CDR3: CASSTVQETQYF
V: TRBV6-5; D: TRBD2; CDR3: CAGSPLGGDEQYF
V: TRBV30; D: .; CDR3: CAWSVRLFLARQGGLYNEQFF
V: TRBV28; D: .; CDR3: CASRSQGTGEKLFF
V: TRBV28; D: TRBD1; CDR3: CASSLWGQGVPYSNQPQHF
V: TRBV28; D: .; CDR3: CASSTYGQYSNQPQHF
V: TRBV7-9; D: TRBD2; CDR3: CASSQITSGRGDTQYF
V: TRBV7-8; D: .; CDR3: CASSSPATGRETQYF
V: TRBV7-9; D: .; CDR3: CASRSTGMNTEAFF
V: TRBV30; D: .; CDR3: CAWSSREGYTF
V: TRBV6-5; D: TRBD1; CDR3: CAAGGSQNNEKLFF